This TCR beta chain was obtained from a study of cytomegalovirus exposure and HLA in healthy donors. A multiplex PCR was run with 60 Vbeta primers and 13 Jbeta primers. Only in-frame clones appear in the TCRdb table, and some are missing; sequencing was by immunoSEQ multiplex PCR. The table shows roughly 130,000 clones, with about 74% occurring only once. The germline V gene encodes CDR1 MNHNY and CDR2 SVGAGI (reference sequence). Trimming took 4 bases from V and 7 from J, leaving 13 bases between them. The CDR3 covers 13 residues. This clone was seen once. V usage is TRBV6-6 and J usage is TRBJ1-1, with D tentatively TRBD1 (5 bases). This clonotype was sampled from a woman aged 45-65 years in good health and CMV-seropositive. The sample taken for sequencing was PBMCs. The CDR3 DNA is TGTGCCAGCAGTTCTACAGGCTCCGGTGAAGCTTTCTTT. Amino acid sequence: CASSSTGSGEAFF.